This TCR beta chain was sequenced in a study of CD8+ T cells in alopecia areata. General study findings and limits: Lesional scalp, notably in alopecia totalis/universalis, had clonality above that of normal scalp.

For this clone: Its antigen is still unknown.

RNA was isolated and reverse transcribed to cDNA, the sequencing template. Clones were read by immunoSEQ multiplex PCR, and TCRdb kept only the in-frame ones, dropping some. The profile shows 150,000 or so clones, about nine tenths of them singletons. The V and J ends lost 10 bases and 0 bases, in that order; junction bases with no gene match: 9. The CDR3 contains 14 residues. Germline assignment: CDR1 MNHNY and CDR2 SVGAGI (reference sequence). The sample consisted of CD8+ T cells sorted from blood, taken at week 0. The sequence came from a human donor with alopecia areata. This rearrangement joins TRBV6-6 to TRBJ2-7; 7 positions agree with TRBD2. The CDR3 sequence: CAISGDGNSYEQYF. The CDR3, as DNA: TGTGCCATCAGCGGGGACGGAAACTCCTACGAGCAGTACTTC.